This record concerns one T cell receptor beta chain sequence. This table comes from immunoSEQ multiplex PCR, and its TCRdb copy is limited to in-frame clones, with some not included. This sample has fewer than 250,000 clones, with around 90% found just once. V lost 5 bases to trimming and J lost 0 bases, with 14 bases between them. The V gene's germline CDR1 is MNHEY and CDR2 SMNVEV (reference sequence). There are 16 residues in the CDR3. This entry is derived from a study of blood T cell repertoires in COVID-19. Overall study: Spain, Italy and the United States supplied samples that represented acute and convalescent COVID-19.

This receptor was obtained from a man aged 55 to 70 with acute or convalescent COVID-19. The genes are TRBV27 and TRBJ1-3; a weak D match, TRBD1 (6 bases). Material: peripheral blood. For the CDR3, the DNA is TGTGCCAGCAGTAGTAGGGGGATTAGCTCTGGAAACACCATATATTTT. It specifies CASSSRGISSGNTIYF.